This TCR beta chain originates from a study of technical replicates of blood from a handful of donors (dated 2017 in TCRdb). The CDR3 spans 18 residues, from the cysteine through the phenylalanine. Kept here is only the CDR3 DNA, which spans 54 bases and is read in frame from base 1. V has 5 bases trimmed and J has 0 bases trimmed; junction bases matching no gene number 8. CDR1 is given as SGHAT and CDR2 as FQNNGV, both from the germline V gene. Library creation used the immunoSEQ multiplex PCR assay. The immuneACCESS repertoire file appears here via TCRdb, limited to in-frame rearrangements. These files lack a portion of the clones; in checked studies, under half of the deficit traces to unresolved V genes, and the cause of the others is not known. The sample records roughly 72,000 clones, around 96% of which are singletons. Approximately 0.3% of the sample rests with the top ten. Notes on this clone: Its antigen remains unidentified. No quality values exist for individual bases; no much larger clone is one base distant.

The sample comprised T cells isolated from PBMCs. The receptor was derived from a human donor in good health. The rearrangement combines TRBV11-2 with TRBJ2-3; TRBD2 aligns with 13 central bases. CDR3 loop: CASSPGTSGIGSTDTQYF. The nucleotide sequence is TGTGCCAGCAGCCCAGGGACTAGCGGGATTGGGAGCACAGATACGCAGTATTTT.